Listed here are 14 T cell receptor beta chains from one sample, sequenced in a study of CD8+ T cells in alopecia areata. Reverse transcribed after extraction, RNA yielded cDNA as the sequencing template. Repertoires were generated with immunoSEQ multiplex PCR, while TCRdb's copy carries only in-frame clones and drops some. The table has roughly 100,000 clones, 45% to 60% seen once. Sequencing was performed on CD4+ T cells sorted from blood. The origin of the receptors is a human donor in good health.

The sample holds one count of this clone. The J gene is TRBJ1-5, the V gene TRBV7-2, with D possibly being TRBD1 (5 bases). The V end was cut by 0 bases, the J end by 1 base, with 10 bases between. Per the germline V gene, CDR1 is SGHTA and CDR2 is FQGNSA. The CDR3 is 16 residues long. The chain's CDR3 is CASSLAQGLSNQPQHF. CDR3 sequence (DNA): TGTGCCAGCAGCTTAGCTCAGGGACTAAGCAATCAGCCCCAGCATTTT.

The V gene is TRBV7-2, the J gene TRBJ2-3, with 13 bases fitting TRBD2. Losses at the gene ends were 5 bases for V and 8 bases for J; bases not matched to a gene: 7. The CDR3 runs 15 residues. Germline lookup yields CDR1 SGHTA and CDR2 FQGNSA. The CDR3 loop reads CASSPWTSGGGTQYF. The CDR3 nucleotides are TGTGCCAGCAGCCCCTGGACTAGCGGGGGCGGTACGCAGTATTTT.

The sample holds one count of this clone. The chain's CDR3 is CASSLYGGAGQPQHF. CDR3 sequence (DNA): TGTGCCAGCAGCTTGTACGGGGGCGCAGGGCAGCCCCAGCATTTT. The genes are TRBV5-6 and TRBJ1-5; D might be TRBD1 (6 bases). The CDR3 spans 15 residues. Germline loops: CDR1 SGHDT, CDR2 YYEEEE. V was cut by 1 base and J by 7 bases, with 15 bases left in between.

The chain joins TRBV5-1 to TRBJ2-5; unclear D gene. CDR1 and CDR2 from the germline V gene are SGHRS and YFSETQ. This CDR3 has 13 residues. The V end lost 4 bases, the J end lost 0 bases, and 7 bases lay between the germline ends. The CDR3 loop is CASSPLNQETQYF. Here the CDR3 DNA reads TGCGCCAGCAGCCCTCTAAACCAAGAGACCCAGTACTTC.

V usage is TRBV18 and J usage is TRBJ2-3; no reliable D call. V lost 2 bases and J 6 bases, leaving 12 bases between the germline ends. The CDR3 is made up of 14 amino acids. Germline V CDR1 and CDR2: KGHSH, LQKENI. CDR3 region: CASSPVAQADTQYF. CDR3 coding DNA: TGTGCCAGCTCACCAGTAGCCCAGGCGGATACGCAGTATTTT.

Turning to this clone: A read error may produce the germline difference seen at one junction end. Here the CDR3 DNA reads TGTGCTAGCAGCTTAGTTCGGGTCCAAGAGACCCAGTACTTC. This sequence encodes CASSLVRVQETQYF. The gene calls are TRBV7-7 and TRBJ2-5; D gene uncertain. Germline V lookup: CDR1 SSHAT, CDR2 FNYEAQ (reference sequence). This CDR3 is 14 amino acids long.

This clone was counted only a few times. The V call is TRBV5-1, the J call TRBJ2-7, with D perhaps matching TRBD1 or TRBD2 (5 bases each). Germline lookup yields CDR1 SGHRS and CDR2 YFSETQ. The CDR3 is 14 amino acids. Trimming shortened V by 0 bases and J by 5 bases, and 12 bases separated the two germline ends. This chain's CDR3 is CASSLDWGSHEQYF. In DNA form, the CDR3 reads TGCGCCAGCAGCTTGGACTGGGGGAGCCACGAGCAGTACTTC.

The V gene is TRBV14, the J gene TRBJ1-2; D is undetermined. The CDR3 is made up of 15 amino acids. Germline V CDR1 and CDR2: SGHDN, FVKESK. Trimming pared 0 bases from V and 4 bases from J, leaving 12 bases between. Written as DNA, the CDR3 is TGTGCCAGCAGCCAAGATTTGGGGAGGCCCTATGGCTACACCTTC. It yields the protein CASSQDLGRPYGYTF.

The chain combines TRBV5-1 with TRBJ2-3, with D tentatively TRBD2 (6 bases). Germline CDR1 reads SGHRS; CDR2 reads YFSETQ. The CDR3 sequence is 15 residues long. The V gene lost 0 bases and the J gene lost 3 bases, with 11 bases spanning the gap. The CDR3 coding sequence is TGCGCCAGCAGCTTGGTACCCGGGGGTACAGATACGCAGTATTTT. It codes for CASSLVPGGTDTQYF.

The V and J genes are TRBV6-5 and TRBJ2-7; 10 nucleotides align to TRBD1. Per the germline V gene, CDR1 is MNHEY and CDR2 is SVGAGI. V lost 6 bases, J lost 3 bases, and 8 bases stayed unmatched. This CDR3 region has 15 residues. The CDR3 spells CASSVRQGAGYEQYF. Here the CDR3 DNA reads TGTGCCAGCAGCGTGCGACAGGGGGCTGGCTACGAGCAGTACTTC.

This chain links TRBV28 with TRBJ2-3; D possibly uses TRBD1 or TRBD2 (5 bases each). The CDR3 sequence is 12 residues long. Between the trimmed V and J ends, which lost 4 bases and 8 bases, there was a span of 10 bases. The germline V gene has CDR1 MDHEN and CDR2 SYDVKM. The CDR3 region is CASSYRRSTQYF. In DNA, the CDR3 is TGTGCCAGCAGTTACAGGAGGAGTACGCAGTATTTT.

The CDR3, as DNA: TGTGCCAGCAGTGTAGACAGCCAGTATGGCTACACCTTC. Protein sequence: CASSVDSQYGYTF. This chain links TRBV6-5 with TRBJ1-2, with D perhaps TRBD1 (5 bases). V lost 5 bases, J lost 5 bases, and 12 bases lay in between. The CDR3 is 13 amino acids. Germline CDR1 and CDR2: MNHEY and SVGAGI.

This chain links TRBV6-5 with TRBJ1-2; unclear D gene. V lost 6 bases, J lost 10 bases, and 21 bases lay in between. Germline-derived CDR1 and CDR2 are MNHEY and SVGAGI. The CDR3 loop spans 14 amino acids. The CDR3 sequence: CASSRGDFPIDYTF. In DNA, the CDR3 is TGTGCCAGCAGCCGTGGTGACTTTCCTATAGACTACACCTTC.

This clone was seen once. The rearrangement links TRBV5-4 to TRBJ1-1; TRBD1 matches at 7 bases. The V gene's germline CDR1 is SGHNT and CDR2 YYREEE (reference sequence). V shed 2 bases and J 1 base; nucleotides not matched to a gene: 5. CDR3 size: 15 residues. CDR3 amino acids: CASSLGGRENTEAFF. The CDR3 DNA is TGTGCCAGCAGCTTAGGGGGCAGGGAGAACACTGAAGCTTTCTTT.